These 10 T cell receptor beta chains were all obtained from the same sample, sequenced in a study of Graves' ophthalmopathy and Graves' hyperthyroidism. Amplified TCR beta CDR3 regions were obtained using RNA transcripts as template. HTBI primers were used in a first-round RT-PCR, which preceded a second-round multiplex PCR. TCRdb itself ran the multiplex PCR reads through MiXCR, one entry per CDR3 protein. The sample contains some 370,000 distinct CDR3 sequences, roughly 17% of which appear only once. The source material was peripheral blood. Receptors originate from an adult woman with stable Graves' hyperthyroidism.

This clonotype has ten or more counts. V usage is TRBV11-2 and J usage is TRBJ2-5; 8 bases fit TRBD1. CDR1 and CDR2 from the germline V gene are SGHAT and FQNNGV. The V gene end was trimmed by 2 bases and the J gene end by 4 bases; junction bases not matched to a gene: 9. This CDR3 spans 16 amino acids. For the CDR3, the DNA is TGTGCCAGCAGCTTACGAGGGGACAGGACTACAGAGACCCAGTACTTC. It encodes CASSLRGDRTTETQYF.

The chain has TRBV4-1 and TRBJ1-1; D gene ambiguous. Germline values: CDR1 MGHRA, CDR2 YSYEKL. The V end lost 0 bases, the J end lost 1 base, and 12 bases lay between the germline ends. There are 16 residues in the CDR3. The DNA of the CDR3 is TGCGCCAGCAGCCAAGAGAAAAGGGTCCGGAACACTGAAGCTTTCTTT. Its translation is CASSQEKRVRNTEAFF.

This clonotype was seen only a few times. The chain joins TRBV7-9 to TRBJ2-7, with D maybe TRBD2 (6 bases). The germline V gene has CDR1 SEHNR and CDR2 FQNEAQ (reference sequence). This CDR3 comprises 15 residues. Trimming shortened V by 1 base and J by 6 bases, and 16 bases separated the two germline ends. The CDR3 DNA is TGTGCCAGCAGCTTAGTCTCTCGACTAGTTACCGAGCAGTACTTC. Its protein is CASSLVSRLVTEQYF.

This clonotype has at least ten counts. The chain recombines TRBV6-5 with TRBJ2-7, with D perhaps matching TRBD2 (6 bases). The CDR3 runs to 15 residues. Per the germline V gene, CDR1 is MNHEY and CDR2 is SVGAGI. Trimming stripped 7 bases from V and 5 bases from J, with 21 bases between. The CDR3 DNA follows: TGTGCCAGCAAGTACCGTAGGGAGGCCCTCCACGAGCAGTACTTC. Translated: CASKYRREALHEQYF.

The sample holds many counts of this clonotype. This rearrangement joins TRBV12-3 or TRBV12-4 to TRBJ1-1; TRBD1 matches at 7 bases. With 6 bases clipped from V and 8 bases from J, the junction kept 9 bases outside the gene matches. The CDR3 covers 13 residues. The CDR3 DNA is TGTGCCAGCAGCATCGGGACAGCCATCGAAGCTTTCTTT. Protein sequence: CASSIGTAIEAFF.

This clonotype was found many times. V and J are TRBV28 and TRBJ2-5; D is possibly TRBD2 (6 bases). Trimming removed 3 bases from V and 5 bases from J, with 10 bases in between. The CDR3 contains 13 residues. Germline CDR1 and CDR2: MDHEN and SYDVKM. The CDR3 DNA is TGTGCCAGCAGTTTGCCGGGGGAGGAGACCCAGTACTTC. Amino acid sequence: CASSLPGEETQYF.

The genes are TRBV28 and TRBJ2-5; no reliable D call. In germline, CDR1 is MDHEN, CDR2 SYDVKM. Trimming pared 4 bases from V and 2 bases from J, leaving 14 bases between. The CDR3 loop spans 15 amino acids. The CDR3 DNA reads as TGTGCCAGCAGTTCTGGGCAGGTGACACAAGAGACCCAGTACTTC. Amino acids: CASSSGQVTQETQYF.

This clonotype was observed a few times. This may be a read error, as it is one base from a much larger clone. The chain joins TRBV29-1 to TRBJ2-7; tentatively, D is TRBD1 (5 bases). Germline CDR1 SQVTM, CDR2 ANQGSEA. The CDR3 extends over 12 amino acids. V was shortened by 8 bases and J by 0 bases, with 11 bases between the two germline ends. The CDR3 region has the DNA TGCAGCTTTCGACAGAGCTCCTACGAGCAGTACTTC. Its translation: CSFRQSSYEQYF.

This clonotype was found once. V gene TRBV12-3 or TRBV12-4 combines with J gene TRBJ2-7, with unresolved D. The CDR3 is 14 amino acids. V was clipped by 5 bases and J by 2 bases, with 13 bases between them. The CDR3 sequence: CASSLVGGPYEQYF. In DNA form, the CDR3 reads TGTGCCAGCAGTCTTGTCGGCGGCCCCTACGAGCAGTACTTC.

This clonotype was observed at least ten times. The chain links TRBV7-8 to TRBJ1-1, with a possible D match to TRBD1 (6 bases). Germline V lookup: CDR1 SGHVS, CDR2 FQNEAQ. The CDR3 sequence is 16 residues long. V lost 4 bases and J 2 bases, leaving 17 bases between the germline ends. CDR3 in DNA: TGTGCCAGCAGCTCGAACGCCCTGACAGGAAACACTGAAGCTTTCTTT. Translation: CASSSNALTGNTEAFF.